This TCR beta chain is drawn from a study of blood T cell repertoires in COVID-19. Study as a whole: Sites across the United States, Italy and Spain contributed samples from acute and convalescent COVID-19. Nucleic acid was either cDNA or gDNA, and it came from T cells, B-cell-depleted T cells, or PBMCs.

Per the germline V gene, CDR1 is ENHRY and CDR2 is SYGVKD. Trimming shortened V by 1 base and J by 5 bases, and 14 bases separated the two germline ends. The CDR3 is made up of 15 amino acids. Data came from immunoSEQ multiplex PCR; TCRdb stores just in-frame clones and leaves some out. The sample consists of roughly 56,000 clones, 89% of them appearing once. This clonotype was obtained from a human donor in a cohort sampled during active COVID-19. Sequenced material: peripheral blood. The V gene is TRBV10-3, the J gene TRBJ1-1, with no clear D. The CDR3 DNA reads TGTGCCATCAGTGAGTTTGGAGGGAGAGGGACTGAAGCTTTCTTT. This encodes CAISEFGGRGTEAFF.